These 26 T cell receptor beta chains were all obtained from the same sample, sequenced in a study of blood T cell repertoires in COVID-19. This table comes from immunoSEQ multiplex PCR, and its TCRdb copy is limited to in-frame clones, with some not included. The sample lists tens of thousands of clones; roughly 86% were seen once. Sequencing was carried out using peripheral blood. All receptors derive from a man aged 45-65 years in a cohort sampled during active COVID-19.

The J gene is TRBJ2-3, the V gene TRBV11-3, with D unclear. The germline V and J ends were trimmed by 6 bases and 2 bases, with 21 bases remaining between them. Per the germline V gene, CDR1 is SGHNT and CDR2 is YENEEA. This CDR3 has 17 amino acids. CDR3 sequence (DNA): TGTGCCAGCAGTCTTAGCCACCCAGCATTGACCACAGATACGCAGTATTTT. It yields the protein CASSLSHPALTTDTQYF.

The chain carries TRBV5-5 and TRBJ2-7, with 9 positions matching TRBD1. J gave up 2 bases and V 0 bases, and 0 bases lay outside the gene matches. The CDR3 covers 14 residues. Germline V gives CDR1 SGHKS, CDR2 YYEKEE (reference sequence). The CDR3 sequence: CASSLGQGAYEQYV. The DNA of the CDR3 is TGTGCCAGCAGCTTGGGACAGGGGGCCTACGAGCAGTACGTC.

The rearrangement uses TRBV9 and TRBJ2-3, with D possibly being TRBD1 (6 bases). The V gene's germline CDR1 is SGDLS and CDR2 YYNGEE. The CDR3 runs 14 residues. Deletions cut 4 bases from V and 3 bases from J, with 12 bases between. The CDR3 sequence: CASSLRDITDTQYF. In nucleotides, the CDR3 is TGTGCCAGCAGCCTACGGGACATAACAGATACGCAGTATTTT.

This chain joins TRBV6-2 or TRBV6-3 and TRBJ2-3; D is possibly TRBD2 (7 bases). The CDR3 extends over 11 amino acids. Trimming removed 2 bases from V and 14 bases from J, with 11 bases in between. Germline CDR1 MNHEY, CDR2 SVGEGT. CDR3 in amino acids: CASSYGGGRYF. The CDR3 DNA reads as TGTGCCAGCAGTTACGGGGGGGGCAGGTATTTT.

The chain carries TRBV18 and TRBJ1-1; tentative D call: TRBD1 (5 bases). The CDR3 totals 14 residues. Germline CDR1 KGHSH, CDR2 LQKENI. V was cut by 3 bases and J by 1 base, with 9 bases left in between. CDR3 amino acids: CASSPARENTEAFF. Written as DNA, the CDR3 is TGTGCCAGCTCACCTGCCAGGGAGAACACTGAAGCTTTCTTT.

Worth noting for this clone: Relative to the germline gene, one junction end is altered; a read error may explain this. V usage is TRBV9 and J usage is TRBJ2-5; D remains ambiguous. Germline lookup yields CDR1 SGDLS and CDR2 YYNGEE. The CDR3 totals 12 residues. The CDR3 DNA sequence: TGTGCCAGCAGCGTATCCACAGAGCCCCAGTACTTC. Amino acid sequence: CASSVSTEPQYF.

This chain connects TRBV6-5 to TRBJ1-2; 7 nucleotides agree with TRBD1. Per the germline V gene, CDR1 is MNHEY and CDR2 is SVGAGI. This CDR3 has 16 residues. J gave up 8 bases and V 2 bases, and 14 bases lay outside the gene matches. The CDR3 region is CASSYGGGAGVWGYTF. Written as DNA, the CDR3 is TGTGCCAGCAGTTACGGAGGGGGCGCGGGTGTCTGGGGCTACACCTTC.

The chain combines TRBV6-5 with TRBJ1-6; D uncertain. Germline values: CDR1 MNHEY, CDR2 SVGAGI. The CDR3 contains 15 residues. V lost 4 bases, J lost 0 bases, and 7 bases lay in between. CDR3 in DNA: TGTGCCAGCAGTTTCAAGAGCTCCTATAATTCACCCCTCCACTTT. It specifies CASSFKSSYNSPLHF.

The gene calls are TRBV9 and TRBJ2-5; D unresolved. Trimming took off 1 base at V and 5 bases at J, with 9 bases between the two ends. The CDR3 runs 13 residues. CDR1 and CDR2 from the germline V gene are SGDLS and YYNGEE. As DNA, the CDR3 is TGTGCCAGCAGCGTACAGGTCCACGAGACCCAGTACTTC. Amino acids: CASSVQVHETQYF.

The chain employs TRBV27 and TRBJ2-7; the D gene is possibly TRBD2 (6 bases). Germline V gene sequence: CDR1 MNHEY, CDR2 SMNVEV (reference sequence). The CDR3 is made up of 15 amino acids. V lost 5 bases and J 1 base, leaving 15 bases between the germline ends. The CDR3: CASSVLGSQSYEQYF. DNA for the CDR3: TGTGCCAGCAGTGTTCTCGGGAGCCAATCCTACGAGCAGTACTTC.

This sequence joins TRBV7-3 and TRBJ1-1; 9 bases agree with TRBD1. After removal of 5 bases from V and 6 bases from J, the junction contained 4 bases not matched to a gene. The CDR3 covers 13 residues. Germline loops: CDR1 SGHTA, CDR2 FQGTGA. The CDR3 DNA is TGTGCCAGCAGCCATGGGACAGGGTCTGAAGCTTTCTTT. Protein product: CASSHGTGSEAFF.

This chain links TRBV29-1 with TRBJ1-2; possible D gene TRBD1, 5 bases. V lost 3 bases and J 0 bases, leaving 8 bases between the germline ends. Germline values: CDR1 SQVTM, CDR2 ANQGSEA. CDR3 length equals 13 residues. CDR3 nucleotides: TGCAGCGTTGAGGAGGGGACTAACTATGGCTACACCTTC. Protein sequence: CSVEEGTNYGYTF. Based on the CDR3 plus reference TRBV29-1 and TRBJ1-2, the full variable domain is SAVISQKPSRDICQRGTSLTIQCQVDSQVTMMFWYRQQPGQSLTLIATANQGSEATYESGFVIDKFPISRPNLTFSTLTVSNMSPEDSSIYLCSVEEGTNYGYTFGSGTRLTVV.

The V call is TRBV2, the J call TRBJ1-5; D is undetermined. The CDR3 loop spans 13 amino acids. CDR1 and CDR2 from the germline V gene are SNHLY and FYNNEI. V was shortened by 5 bases and J by 6 bases, with 11 bases between the two germline ends. The CDR3: CASSLGVIQPQHF. The CDR3 bases are TGTGCCAGCAGTCTGGGAGTTATTCAGCCCCAGCATTTT.

This clone was detected once. The chain uses TRBV5-6 and TRBJ2-7, with 7 bases identical to TRBD1. The CDR3 is 14 residues long. V lost 3 bases to trimming and J lost 4 bases; unmatched junction nucleotides: 7. Germline V gene data show CDR1 as SGHDT and CDR2 as YYEEEE. CDR3 region: CASSSTGQSYEQYF. As DNA, the CDR3 is TGTGCCAGCAGCTCAACGGGACAGTCGTACGAGCAGTACTTC. Filled out from reference TRBV5-6 and TRBJ2-7, the complete variable domain reads DAGVTQSPTHLIKTRGQQVTLRCSPKSGHDTVSWYQQALGQGPQFIFQYYEEEERQRGNFPDRFSGHQFPNYSSELNVNALLLGDSALYLCASSSTGQSYEQYFGPGTRLTVT.

This rearrangement joins TRBV10-2 to TRBJ2-1; the match to TRBD2 covers 10 bases. The CDR3 runs 17 residues. Germline-derived CDR1 and CDR2 are WSHSY and SAAADI. J lost 0 bases, V lost 7 bases, and 9 bases had no gene match. The CDR3 nucleotides are TGCGCCAGCACAGGGCTAGCGGGAGTAAGCTCCTACAATGAGCAGTTCTTC. It is translated as CASTGLAGVSSYNEQFF.

This rearrangement joins TRBV5-1 to TRBJ1-3; TRBD1 agrees at 7 bases. With 4 bases clipped from V and 0 bases from J, the junction kept 4 bases outside the gene matches. This CDR3 comprises 15 residues. CDR1 and CDR2 from the germline V gene are SGHRS and YFSETQ. CDR3 sequence (DNA): TGCGCCAGCAGCATACAGGGGAGCTCTGGAAACACCATATATTTT. Translation gives CASSIQGSSGNTIYF.

The chain combines TRBV27 with TRBJ2-1; 9 bases are a match to TRBD2. Germline V gives CDR1 MNHEY, CDR2 SMNVEV (reference sequence). With 10 bases clipped from V and 4 bases from J, the junction kept 8 bases outside the gene matches. The CDR3 extends over 14 amino acids. CDR3 sequence reads: CAIRRTSEYNEQFF. CDR3 bases: TGTGCCATCCGAAGGACTAGCGAATACAATGAGCAGTTCTTC.

This clone has just a few counts. The V gene is TRBV5-4, the J gene TRBJ2-1; 7 bases are shared with TRBD1. Germline V gene data show CDR1 as SGHNT and CDR2 as YYREEE (reference sequence). The CDR3 contains 13 residues. V was clipped by 2 bases and J by 8 bases; unmatched bases: 4. The CDR3 protein is CASSLTQGYEQFF. Written as DNA, the CDR3 is TGTGCCAGCAGCTTAACACAGGGGTATGAGCAGTTCTTC.

The J gene is TRBJ2-7, the V gene TRBV7-9, with 7 bases lining up with TRBD1. Germline V gives CDR1 SEHNR, CDR2 FQNEAQ (reference sequence). V lost 4 bases and J lost 7; bases outside the gene matches: 7. The CDR3 extends over 13 amino acids. CDR3 sequence: CASSSTGVGEQYV. DNA for the CDR3: TGTGCCAGCAGCTCCACAGGGGTCGGGGAGCAGTACGTC.

This chain joins TRBV18 and TRBJ1-1; 7 nucleotides line up with TRBD1. The CDR3 is made up of 14 amino acids. Per the germline V gene, CDR1 is KGHSH and CDR2 is LQKENI. V lost 0 bases and J lost 9; bases outside the gene matches: 7. CDR3 nucleotides: TGTGCCAGCTCACCACCGCGGGACAGACTTCAAGCTTTCTTT. Its translation is CASSPPRDRLQAFF. The full variable domain, its missing parts supplied by reference TRBV18 and TRBJ1-1, is NAGVMQNPRHLVRRRGQEARLRCSPMKGHSHVYWYRQLPEEGLKFMVYLQKENIIDESGMPKERFSAEFPKEGPSILRIQQVVRGDSAAYFCASSPPRDRLQAFFGQGTRLTVV.

In DNA form, the CDR3 reads TGTGCCAGCAGCGTAGGACGAGTCCCGGGACTAGCGGAATACAATGAGCAGTTCTTC. Translated, it gives CASSVGRVPGLAEYNEQFF. The rearrangement joins TRBV9 to TRBJ2-1, with 11 bases that match TRBD2. V gave up 0 bases and J gave up 4 bases; unmatched junction bases: 12. CDR1 and CDR2 from the germline V gene are SGDLS and YYNGEE. The CDR3 sequence is 19 residues long.

This clone was counted between two and nine times. The chain joins TRBV14 to TRBJ2-5; D not certain. The V gene lost 3 bases and the J gene lost 3 bases, with 5 bases spanning the gap. CDR1 is SGHDN and CDR2 is FVKESK in the germline V gene. The CDR3 covers 12 residues. The CDR3 loop is CASSHLKETQYF. The CDR3 bases are TGTGCCAGCAGCCACCTTAAAGAGACCCAGTACTTC.

V is TRBV5-1 and J is TRBJ2-5; the match to TRBD2 covers 12 bases. V gave up 0 bases and J gave up 7 bases; unmatched junction bases: 4. This CDR3 comprises 15 residues. CDR1 is SGHRS and CDR2 is YFSETQ in the germline V gene. The CDR3 nucleotides are TGCGCCAGCAGCTTGGAGGCTAGCGGGGGGGGGACCCAGTACTTC. This translates into CASSLEASGGGTQYF.

The rearrangement uses TRBV6-5 and TRBJ1-2, with D perhaps matching TRBD1 (6 bases). CDR1 and CDR2 from the germline V gene are MNHEY and SVGAGI. V was cut by 2 bases and J by 4 bases, with 14 bases left in between. The CDR3 is made up of 15 amino acids. CDR3 residues: CASSYGGGLSYGYTF. Here the CDR3 DNA reads TGTGCCAGCAGTTACGGGGGGGGGCTGAGCTATGGCTACACCTTC.

As DNA, the CDR3 is TGTGCCAGCAGCTTAGTTCGGCTAGCGGGGGCCCCTAACTCCTACAATGAGCAGTTCTTC. Translated: CASSLVRLAGAPNSYNEQFF. The chain links TRBV11-3 to TRBJ2-1; 10 bases agree with TRBD2. The trim removed 1 base at V and 0 bases at J, leaving 12 bases unmatched. Germline CDR1 and CDR2: SGHNT and YENEEA. The CDR3 has 20 residues.

The chain recombines TRBV4-1 with TRBJ2-2, with D possibly matching TRBD1 (5 bases). The germline V and J ends were trimmed by 0 bases and 3 bases, with 8 bases remaining between them. This CDR3 contains 15 residues. Germline V CDR1 and CDR2: MGHRA, YSYEKL. The CDR3 loop is CASSQDQGYTGELFF. CDR3 DNA: TGCGCCAGCAGCCAAGATCAGGGTTACACCGGGGAGCTGTTTTTT.